These 10 T cell receptor beta chains were all obtained from the same sample, sequenced in a study of siplizumab effects on memory and regulatory T cells (dated by TCRdb to 2018 to 2020). Their target antigens are unknown. Receptor libraries were prepared by the immunoSEQ multiplex PCR assay. Drawn from immuneACCESS, this table holds only the in-frame rearrangements with V and J called that TCRdb kept. Clones are partly lost; checked studies trace under half to an unresolved V gene and leave the rest unexplained. Present in this sample are nearly 4,500 clones, roughly half of which were seen just once. The ten largest account for roughly 3.9% of the sample. Mixed lymphocyte reaction cells were cocultured at 37°C for approximately 6 days. The sample was CFSE-low (dividing) CD4+ T cells sorted from an allogeneic mixed lymphocyte reaction. These receptors were collected from a human donor in good health; the cells came from an allogeneic mixed lymphocyte reaction. Some clones in this sample may be carry-over from other donors' samples.

This chain uses TRBV6-1 with TRBJ1-1; a weak D match, TRBD1 (6 bases). The germline V and J ends were trimmed by 5 bases and 3 bases, with 13 bases remaining between them. From germline, CDR1 is MNHNS and CDR2 SASEGT. The CDR3 covers 14 residues. CDR3 nucleotide sequence: TGTGCCAGCAGTTTCCTCCAGGGGCACACTGAAGCTTTCTTT. It translates to CASSFLQGHTEAFF.

The chain employs TRBV5-1 and TRBJ2-7, with 12 bases lining up with TRBD2. The V and J ends lost 4 bases and 3 bases, in that order; junction bases with no gene match: 5. The CDR3 length is 15 residues. Germline assignment: CDR1 SGHRS and CDR2 YFSETQ. CDR3: CASSPGTSGLYEQYF. The CDR3 region has the DNA TGCGCCAGCAGCCCGGGGACTAGCGGGCTCTACGAGCAGTACTTC.

V usage is TRBV18 and J usage is TRBJ2-7; no clear D gene. Germline V gene sequence: CDR1 KGHSH, CDR2 LQKENI. The V end was cut by 3 bases, the J end by 3 bases, with 9 bases between. The CDR3 has 13 residues. The CDR3 protein is CASSPELNYEQYF. CDR3 nucleotide sequence: TGTGCCAGCTCACCTGAACTTAACTACGAGCAGTACTTC.

The rearrangement joins TRBV19 to TRBJ2-3; possible D gene TRBD1, 5 bases. Trimming pared 3 bases from V and 5 bases from J, leaving 15 bases between. CDR1 is LNHDA, CDR2 SQIVND, per germline (reference sequence). CDR3 length equals 15 residues. The CDR3 nucleotides are TGTGCCAGTAGTATTGGAACAGGTTGGGGAGATACGCAGTATTTT. Its translation: CASSIGTGWGDTQYF.

This chain joins TRBV6-5 and TRBJ1-5, with D perhaps TRBD1 (5 bases). Deletions cut 6 bases from V and 0 bases from J, with 12 bases between. There are 15 residues in the CDR3. Germline values: CDR1 MNHEY, CDR2 SVGAGI. The CDR3 nucleotides read TGTGCCAGCAGCTTGGGACGGCTTAGCAATCAGCCCCAGCATTTT. This gives the protein CASSLGRLSNQPQHF.

The chain joins TRBV29-1 to TRBJ1-1; tentative D call: TRBD1 (6 bases). CDR3 length: 12 amino acids. The germline CDR1 and CDR2 sequences are SQVTM and ANQGSEA. CDR3: CSGLSGATEAFF. The CDR3 DNA follows: TGCAGTGGACTTTCGGGGGCCACTGAAGCTTTCTTT.

J is TRBJ2-5 and V is TRBV15, with a weak D call TRBD2 (5 bases). V lost 1 base to trimming and J lost 5 bases, with 17 bases between them. CDR3 length: 16 residues. In germline, CDR1 is LNHNV, CDR2 YYDKDF (reference sequence). CDR3 protein: CATSRVPRTDWETQYF. For the CDR3, the DNA is TGTGCCACCAGCAGAGTCCCCCGGACTGACTGGGAGACCCAGTACTTC. The full variable domain, completed using reference TRBV15 and TRBJ2-5, is DAMVIQNPRYQVTQFGKPVTLSCSQTLNHNVMYWYQQKSSQAPKLLFHYYDKDFNNEADTPDNFQSRRPNTSFCFLDIRSPGLGDTAMYLCATSRVPRTDWETQYFGPGTRLLVL.

By share, this clone ranks as medium-sized. V and J are TRBV10-3 and TRBJ2-3, with D maybe TRBD2 (5 bases). Germline V gene data show CDR1 as ENHRY and CDR2 as SYGVKD. CDR3 length: 13 amino acids. V lost 7 bases and J 5 bases, leaving 13 bases between the germline ends. Written as DNA, the CDR3 is TGTGCCATCAAACGGGATTCAGTAGATACGCAGTATTTT. This encodes CAIKRDSVDTQYF.

This clone was observed a few times. The chain employs TRBV25-1 and TRBJ1-4, with 8 bases fitting TRBD1. The CDR3 is 16 residues long. CDR1 and CDR2 from the germline V gene are MGHDK and SYGVNS. The V segment lost 2 bases and the J segment 3 bases; nucleotides outside the gene matches: 5. As DNA, the CDR3 is TGTGCCAGCAGTGAAACCAGGGGGCGAGCTAATGAAAAACTGTTTTTT. Its protein is CASSETRGRANEKLFF.

This clone is a singleton in its sample. This rearrangement joins TRBV18 to TRBJ2-5; D may be TRBD1 (6 bases). In germline, CDR1 is KGHSH, CDR2 LQKENI. The V end was cut by 1 base, the J end by 2 bases, with 17 bases between. The CDR3 is 17 residues long. CDR3 amino acids: CASSPLKTGIRQETQYF. CDR3 bases: TGTGCCAGCTCACCACTAAAAACAGGGATTAGGCAAGAGACCCAGTACTTC.